A single sample gave rise to the 12 T cell receptor beta chains below, sequenced in a study of cytomegalovirus exposure and HLA in healthy donors. Primers for the PCR totalled 60 Vbeta and 13 Jbeta. TCRdb's copy holds only in-frame clones and misses some; the assay was immunoSEQ multiplex PCR. Of fewer than 95,000 clones listed, 70% to 90% are singletons. The sample consisted of PBMCs. The source is a young man in good health and CMV-seronegative.

The chain links TRBV14 to TRBJ2-4; a weak D match, TRBD2 (5 bases). This CDR3 is 17 amino acids long. Germline-derived CDR1 and CDR2 are SGHDN and FVKESK. With 0 bases removed from V and 0 bases from J, the gap between germline ends came to 12 bases. CDR3 bases: TGTGCCAGCAGCCAAGAGGGAGCTGCACTAGCCAAAAACATTCAGTACTTC. Translation: CASSQEGAALAKNIQYF.

The chain joins TRBV5-4 to TRBJ2-7, with 10 nucleotides matching TRBD1. The germline V gene encodes CDR1 SGHNT and CDR2 YYREEE (reference sequence). Trimming took 0 bases from V and 5 from J; bases not matched to a gene: 2. The CDR3 runs 14 residues. This CDR3 is CASSLGTGGNEQYF. The CDR3 DNA reads as TGTGCCAGCAGCTTGGGGACAGGGGGGAACGAGCAGTACTTC. The full variable domain, in which reference TRBV5-4 and TRBJ2-7 provide the parts outside the CDR3, is ETGVTQSPTHLIKTRGQQVTLRCSSQSGHNTVSWYQQALGQGPQFIFQYYREEENGRGNFPPRFSGLQFPNYSSELNVNALELDDSALYLCASSLGTGGNEQYFGPGTRLTVT.

A note on this clone: This sample also contains other DNA sequences that code for the same CDR3. The genes are TRBV7-8 and TRBJ2-7, with 9 bases identical to TRBD1. V shed 6 bases, J shed 4 bases, and the junction held 4 bases outside the gene matches. This CDR3 spans 13 amino acids. Germline loops: CDR1 SGHVS, CDR2 FQNEAQ. CDR3 in amino acids: CASSPGTGYEQYF. The CDR3 DNA is TGTGCCAGCAGTCCCGGGACAGGGTACGAGCAGTACTTC. Full variable domain (missing parts from reference TRBV7-8 and TRBJ2-7): GAGVSQSPRYKVAKRGQDVALRCDPISGHVSLFWYQQALGQGPEFLTYFQNEAQLDKSGLPSDRFFAERPEGSVSTLKIQRTQQEDSAVYLCASSPGTGYEQYFGPGTRLTVT.

This clone has only a few counts. Other DNA sequences of this sample code for an identical CDR3. The chain couples TRBV6-5 to TRBJ2-7, with 8 bases aligning to TRBD2. This CDR3 is built from 15 residues. The V and J ends lost 5 bases and 2 bases, in that order; junction bases with no gene match: 8. Per the germline V gene, CDR1 is MNHEY and CDR2 is SVGAGI. The CDR3 coding sequence is TGTGCCAGCAGTCCTTACGACGGGGGGGCCTACGAGCAGTACTTC. Translation gives CASSPYDGGAYEQYF.

The chain recombines TRBV6-5 with TRBJ2-2; TRBD2 is a possible D gene (5 bases). Trimming shortened V by 3 bases and J by 5 bases, and 7 bases separated the two germline ends. The CDR3 contains 13 residues. Germline V gene data show CDR1 as MNHEY and CDR2 as SVGAGI. This chain's CDR3 is CASSYPGTGELFF. The CDR3, as DNA: TGTGCCAGCAGTTATCCGGGAACCGGGGAGCTGTTTTTT.

V usage is TRBV7-3 and J usage is TRBJ2-5; TRBD1 agrees at 10 bases. CDR1 is SGHTA and CDR2 is FQGTGA in the germline V gene. V was clipped by 2 bases and J by 5 bases; unmatched bases: 8. The CDR3 loop spans 16 amino acids. The CDR3 DNA is TGTGCCAGCAGCTTAGGGGGGGACAGGGGATCGGAGACCCAGTACTTC. Translated, it gives CASSLGGDRGSETQYF.

The chain employs TRBV10-3 and TRBJ1-2; no firm D call. Deletions cut 0 bases from V and 6 bases from J, with 8 bases between. Germline V CDR1 and CDR2: ENHRY, SYGVKD. This CDR3 is built from 13 residues. The CDR3 DNA follows: TGTGCCATCAGTGAGTCGAGCGGGCATGGCTACACCTTC. Its translation is CAISESSGHGYTF.

The J gene is TRBJ1-3, the V gene TRBV7-8, with D unclear. The V gene lost 5 bases and the J gene lost 8 bases, with 7 bases spanning the gap. The CDR3 consists of 11 residues. The germline CDR1 and CDR2 sequences are SGHVS and FQNEAQ. CDR3 sequence (DNA): TGTGCCAGCAGCCGTTCGGACACCATATATTTT. This encodes CASSRSDTIYF.

The V call is TRBV19, the J call TRBJ1-2; D may be TRBD1 (5 bases). In germline, CDR1 is LNHDA, CDR2 SQIVND (reference sequence). This CDR3 contains 15 residues. The V end lost 6 bases, the J end lost 2 bases, and 16 bases lay between the germline ends. Here the CDR3 DNA reads TGTGCCAGTAGCGACCAAGGGGTGGGCAACTATGGCTACACCTTC. Translated, it gives CASSDQGVGNYGYTF.

Here the CDR3 reads CASKEQSHQPQHF. The CDR3 nucleotides read TGTGCCAGTAAGGAACAGAGTCATCAGCCCCAGCATTTT. The V call is TRBV19, the J call TRBJ1-5; D uncertain. The CDR3 is made up of 13 amino acids. Germline loops: CDR1 LNHDA, CDR2 SQIVND (reference sequence). Trimming took off 7 bases at V and 5 bases at J, with 12 bases between the two ends.

The chain couples TRBV9 to TRBJ2-5; D not certain. V was pared by 0 bases and J by 8 bases, with 8 bases between. Germline CDR1 is SGDLS and CDR2 is YYNGEE. The CDR3 has 12 residues. The CDR3 DNA is TGTGCCAGCAGCGTAGATAGCAACACCCAGTACTTC. This gives the protein CASSVDSNTQYF.

V usage is TRBV18 and J usage is TRBJ2-7; 11 bases match TRBD2. CDR3 size: 16 residues. Germline-derived CDR1 and CDR2 are KGHSH and LQKENI. After removal of 3 bases from V and 0 bases from J, the junction contained 4 bases not matched to a gene. The DNA of the CDR3 is TGTGCCAGCTCACCTCTACTAGCGGGGGCCTCCTACGAGCAGTACTTC. Encoded protein: CASSPLLAGASYEQYF.